This TCR beta chain is drawn from a study of cytomegalovirus exposure and HLA in healthy donors. Study-wide results and limits: Certain indistinguishable V segments, among them TRBV6-2 and TRBV6-3, were excluded.

This CDR3 is built from 14 residues. Germline loops: CDR1 MDHEN, CDR2 SYDVKM. With V trimmed by 11 bases and J by 6 bases, 8 bases remained unmatched. About this clone itself: Its cognate antigen is unknown.

A multiplex PCR was run with 60 Vbeta primers and 13 Jbeta primers. Using immunoSEQ multiplex PCR, the repertoire was profiled, and TCRdb retains in-frame clones only, with some absent. The data show 150,000 to 180,000 clones, with less than 80% seen just once and 2.1% held by the top ten. The receptor was derived from a man aged 25-40 years in good health and CMV-seronegative. The gene calls are TRBV28 and TRBJ1-6; 9 nucleotides agree with TRBD1. Sequenced material: PBMCs. CDR3 sequence reads: CAHRQGDLNSPLHF. Here the CDR3 DNA reads TGTGCCCACCGACAGGGGGACCTTAATTCACCCCTCCACTTT.